This T cell receptor beta chain appears in the sequencing data of a study of T cell changes during pregnancy in multiple sclerosis. Produced via immunoSEQ multiplex PCR; TCRdb's table is partial and in-frame only. The table includes 90,000 to 120,000 clones, about 90% detected once. The receptor comes from a female donor in good health, enrolled as a control in a pregnancy study. The specimen comprised peripheral blood, sampled in the third trimester of pregnancy.

The chain's CDR3 is CASSLGGQGREKLFF. DNA of the CDR3: TGTGCCAGCAGCTTAGGGGGACAGGGTAGGGAAAAACTGTTTTTT. The chain carries TRBV7-2 and TRBJ1-4, with 9 bases that match TRBD1. The CDR3 runs 15 residues. Germline trimming cut 1 base from V and 8 bases from J; bases unmatched to any gene: 5. Per the germline V gene, CDR1 is SGHTA and CDR2 is FQGNSA.